The T cell receptor beta chain under discussion was sequenced for a study of identical twins. Using its own MiXCR run on the 5' RACE reads, TCRdb lists one record per CDR3 protein. The profile covers 550,000 to 700,000 distinct CDR3 sequences, with around 9.6% appearing a single time and approximately 3.2% taken by the ten largest. CDR3 size: 14 residues. V was trimmed by 5 bases and J by 5 bases, leaving 16 bases between them. This clonotype appeared once. This sample also belongs to another study, concerning yellow fever vaccine responses in identical twins.

This receptor was identified in a woman aged 18-35 years in good health. The chain uses TRBV12-3 or TRBV12-4 and TRBJ2-7; D ambiguous. The material sequenced was PBMCs. As DNA, the CDR3 is TGTGCCAGCAGTCCCAGCCCTTCCCGGAACGAGCAGTACTTC. Translation: CASSPSPSRNEQYF.